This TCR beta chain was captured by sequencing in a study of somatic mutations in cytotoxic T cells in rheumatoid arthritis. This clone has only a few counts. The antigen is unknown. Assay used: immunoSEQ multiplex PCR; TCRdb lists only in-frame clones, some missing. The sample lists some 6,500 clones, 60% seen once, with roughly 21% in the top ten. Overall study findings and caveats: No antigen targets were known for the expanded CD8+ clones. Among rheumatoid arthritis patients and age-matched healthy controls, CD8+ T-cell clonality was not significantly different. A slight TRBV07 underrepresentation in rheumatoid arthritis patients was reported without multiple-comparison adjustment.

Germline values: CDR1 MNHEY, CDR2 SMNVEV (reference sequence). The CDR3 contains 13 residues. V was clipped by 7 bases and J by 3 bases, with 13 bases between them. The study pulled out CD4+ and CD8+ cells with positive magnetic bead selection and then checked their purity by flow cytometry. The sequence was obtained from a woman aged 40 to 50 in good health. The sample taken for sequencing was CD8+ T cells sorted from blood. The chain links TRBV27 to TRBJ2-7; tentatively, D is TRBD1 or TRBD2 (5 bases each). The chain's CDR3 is CASTGTRSYEQYF. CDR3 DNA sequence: TGTGCCAGCACCGGGACGAGAAGCTACGAGCAGTACTTC.